The 2 T cell receptor beta chains in this list originate from one sample, sequenced in a study of Ad26.COV2.S vaccination and SARS-CoV-2 variants (dated by TCRdb to about 2021). What the treatment or condition label conveys for this sample: about 20 received Ad26.COV2.S at low or high dose, single or two shots; roughly 5 received placebo; per-sample allocation not given. Repertoires of vaccine and placebo recipients were sequenced from samples taken on day 63 after the first injection. The method behind the library was the immunoSEQ multiplex PCR assay. The table was pulled from immuneACCESS by TCRdb, which kept in-frame rearrangements only. Such tables lose some clones; where checked, under half of the loss comes from unresolved V genes, and the rest has no known cause. The sample has about 680,000 clones on record, roughly 90% of them singletons. The ten largest clones represent 1.5% of the sample.

This sample comprised peripheral blood, obtained in a trial of Ad26.COV2.S vaccine versus placebo. The receptors stem from a person aged 18-60 years who received the Ad26.COV2.S COVID-19 vaccine or a placebo.

This chain uses TRBV25-1 with TRBJ1-6, with D unresolved. Germline V gene data show CDR1 as MGHDK and CDR2 as SYGVNS. The CDR3 loop spans 12 amino acids. V gave up 0 bases and J gave up 10 bases, with 4 bases separating them. This CDR3 reads CASSEYVSPLHF. CDR3 DNA: TGTGCCAGCAGTGAATACGTGTCACCCCTCCACTTT.

This chain uses TRBV7-2 with TRBJ2-5, with D perhaps matching TRBD2 (6 bases). The CDR3 consists of 16 residues. The V end was cut by 5 bases, the J end by 5 bases, with 21 bases between. Germline CDR1 SGHTA, CDR2 FQGNSA. Here the CDR3 reads CASSPRPGDRWETQYF. The CDR3 region has the DNA TGTGCCAGCAGCCCCCGTCCGGGAGACCGGTGGGAGACCCAGTACTTC.